The clone carrying this TCR beta chain was counted ten times or more. This CDR3 region has 14 residues. V was clipped by 6 bases and J by 5 bases, with 16 bases between them. These data come from a study of early T cells in non-severe SARS-CoV-2 infection. MiXCR was run by TCRdb on the 5' RACE reads, yielding one entry per CDR3 protein. The sample contains 65,000 to 95,000 distinct CDR3 sequences, over 8.5% of which appear only once. The V call is TRBV12-3 or TRBV12-4, the J call TRBJ1-2; tentative D call: TRBD1 (5 bases). The TCR originated in an adult who was a healthcare worker with PCR-confirmed SARS-CoV-2 infection or an uninfected control (not recorded which). The sequencing input was whole blood. The CDR3 region has the DNA TGTGCCAGCAGGGCAACGGGGCGGTTTTATGGCTACACCTTC. Protein: CASRATGRFYGYTF.